This T cell receptor (beta chain) was documented in a study of patients and donors after allogeneic stem cell transplantation (dated by TCRdb to 2018 to 2020). This clonotype was observed at least ten times. Its antigen specificity is not known. Base qualities are not at hand, and no much larger clone is one base apart. The junction shows trimming of 5 bases on V and 0 bases on J, plus 7 bases between the germline ends. The CDR3 measures 12 amino acids from cysteine to phenylalanine. The read is trimmed to its CDR3 DNA, 36 bases read in frame from base 1. CDR1 and CDR2 were assigned from the germline V gene as SQVTM and ANQGSEA. The library came from RT-PCR. Sequencing used a NextSeq 550. In TCRdb, the public reads were trimmed at Q25 with fastp and aligned with MiXCR, with productive beta chains retained. Rows matching on CDR3 protein sequence are summarized as one entry with the most common DNA and genes. In all, the sample holds fewer than 500,000 distinct CDR3 sequences, and approximately 16% of those were seen once. The ten largest account for roughly 7% of the sample.

The receptor comes from a human donor who was either an allogeneic HSCT recipient or a stem cell or donor lymphocyte infusion donor (not recorded which). It is not recorded whose cells these are; they may come from a transplant donor. The sequencing sample was made of blood, either unsorted or a sorted T cell fraction (not recorded which). The sequence is built from TRBV29-1 and TRBJ1-2, with no D gene named confidently. The CDR3 region: CSVQLTNYGYTF. The sequence in DNA is TGCAGCGTTCAGTTAACTAACTATGGCTACACCTTC.